The 17 T cell receptor beta chains presented below share a single source sample, sequenced in a study of blood T cell repertoires in COVID-19. Only in-frame clones appear in the TCRdb table, and some are missing; sequencing was by immunoSEQ multiplex PCR. This table holds 43,000 or so clones, over 75% found once. Sequencing was carried out using peripheral blood. All receptors come from a woman aged 55-70 years with acute or convalescent COVID-19.

This sequence joins TRBV19 and TRBJ2-7, with TRBD1 as a possible D gene (5 bases). Germline values: CDR1 LNHDA, CDR2 SQIVND (reference sequence). The CDR3 is 13 amino acids. V was cut by 3 bases and J by 0 bases, with 6 bases left in between. This CDR3 is CASSMGPSYEQYF. CDR3 nucleotides: TGTGCCAGTAGTATGGGGCCCTCCTACGAGCAGTACTTC.

J is TRBJ1-2 and V is TRBV29-1; 8 nucleotides align to TRBD1. V lost 6 bases, J lost 7 bases, and 13 bases stayed unmatched. The CDR3 is 14 residues long. Germline V gene sequence: CDR1 SQVTM, CDR2 ANQGSEA. The CDR3 region has the DNA TGCAGCGTCCCCATTGGGGGACAGGAAGGTGGCTACACCTTC. This encodes CSVPIGGQEGGYTF.

This clone was seen ten or more times. The chain carries TRBV29-1 and TRBJ1-1, with D tentatively TRBD1 (5 bases). There are 13 residues in the CDR3. Trimming stripped 7 bases from V and 5 bases from J, with 17 bases between. CDR1 is SQVTM and CDR2 is ANQGSEA in the germline V gene. CDR3 protein: CSAQGQGRTEAFF. CDR3 in DNA: TGCAGCGCCCAAGGGCAGGGCAGGACTGAAGCTTTCTTT.

This chain uses TRBV7-2 with TRBJ1-4; 7 positions match TRBD1. J gave up 7 bases and V 5 bases, and 7 bases lay outside the gene matches. The CDR3 totals 14 residues. CDR1 and CDR2 from the germline V gene are SGHTA and FQGNSA. The CDR3 DNA is TGTGCCAGCAGCCCTGACAGGGCTCGTGAAAAACTGTTTTTT. It yields the protein CASSPDRAREKLFF.

This chain links TRBV27 with TRBJ2-3; TRBD1 matches at 11 bases. Looked up from germline, CDR1 is MNHEY and CDR2 is SMNVEV (reference sequence). The CDR3 totals 21 residues. Losses at the gene ends were 5 bases for V and 2 bases for J; bases not matched to a gene: 21. The DNA of the CDR3 is TGTGCCAGCAGTAGGAGGTCGAGGGACAGGGGGAGTTGGAATTTCACAGATACGCAGTATTTT. Protein: CASSRRSRDRGSWNFTDTQYF.

The rearrangement links TRBV15 to TRBJ2-3; maybe TRBD2 (7 bases). V shed 7 bases and J shed 3 bases, with 20 bases lying between them. This CDR3 has 16 residues. In germline, CDR1 is LNHNV, CDR2 YYDKDF (reference sequence). Here the CDR3 DNA reads TGTGCCACCACATCCGGGGAGGGGGTCGAGACAGATACGCAGTATTTT. Translating gives CATTSGEGVETDTQYF.

This chain uses TRBV25-1 with TRBJ1-5, with unresolved D. Germline V lookup: CDR1 MGHDK, CDR2 SYGVNS. The V end lost 8 bases, the J end lost 3 bases, and 14 bases lay between the germline ends. CDR3 length equals 14 residues. The CDR3 bases are TGTGCCAGCTGCGAGGCGGGTAACAATCAGCCCCAGCATTTT. This codes for CASCEAGNNQPQHF.

This chain uses TRBV29-1 with TRBJ2-3; the match to TRBD1 covers 8 bases. V shed 6 bases and J 6 bases; nucleotides not matched to a gene: 8. The CDR3 runs to 13 residues. Germline V gene lookup returns CDR1 SQVTM and CDR2 ANQGSEA. The CDR3: CSVDGTGDDTQYF. The CDR3 DNA reads TGCAGCGTCGATGGGACAGGCGACGATACGCAGTATTTT.

The V and J genes are TRBV27 and TRBJ2-7, with a tentative D call TRBD1 (5 bases). The V end lost 6 bases, the J end lost 6 bases, and 15 bases lay between the germline ends. The CDR3 is made up of 13 amino acids. From germline, CDR1 is MNHEY and CDR2 SMNVEV (reference sequence). The chain's CDR3 is CASSDSPRREQYF. The CDR3 nucleotides are TGTGCCAGCAGCGACAGTCCCCGGCGCGAGCAGTACTTC.

The chain has TRBV10-3 and TRBJ1-1; D perhaps matches TRBD1 (6 bases). The length of the CDR3 is 15 residues. Per the germline V gene, CDR1 is ENHRY and CDR2 is SYGVKD. The ends were cut back, 6 bases at V and 0 bases at J, with 14 bases in the middle. In nucleotides, the CDR3 is TGTGCCATCAGGGGAGGGGGGTGGATGAACACTGAAGCTTTCTTT. Translation gives CAIRGGGWMNTEAFF.

In this sample, this clone turned up once. The chain couples TRBV19 to TRBJ1-5; D call uncertain. This CDR3 has 14 residues. Between the trimmed V and J ends, which lost 3 bases and 10 bases, there was a span of 16 bases. Germline CDR1 reads LNHDA; CDR2 reads SQIVND (reference sequence). The CDR3 protein is CASSIYDRAGPQHF. In nucleotides, the CDR3 is TGTGCCAGTAGTATTTATGACCGCGCGGGTCCCCAGCATTTT.

This chain uses TRBV7-2 with TRBJ2-1; D might be TRBD2 (7 bases). Germline assignment: CDR1 SGHTA and CDR2 FQGNSA. The length of the CDR3 is 14 residues. Deletions cut 2 bases from V and 9 bases from J, with 14 bases between. This CDR3 reads CASSLQRGGGEQFF. The CDR3 DNA sequence: TGTGCCAGCAGCTTACAGAGGGGGGGTGGTGAGCAGTTCTTC. The full variable domain, rest sourced from reference TRBV7-2 and TRBJ2-1, is GAGVSQSPSNKVTEKGKDVELRCDPISGHTALYWYRQSLGQGLEFLIYFQGNSAPDKSGLPSDRFSAERTGGSVSTLTIQRTQQEDSAVYLCASSLQRGGGEQFFGPGTRLTVL.

This clone was seen only once. This rearrangement joins TRBV6-5 to TRBJ1-2; a possible D gene is TRBD1 (5 bases). With 0 bases removed from V and 4 bases from J, the gap between germline ends came to 15 bases. Germline V gene data show CDR1 as MNHEY and CDR2 as SVGAGI. The length of the CDR3 is 16 residues. In DNA form, the CDR3 reads TGTGCCAGCAGTTACTCGAGGGTCGGGGGAGGCTATGGCTACACCTTC. Its protein product is CASSYSRVGGGYGYTF.

J is TRBJ2-1 and V is TRBV15; weak D call: TRBD2 (5 bases). V shed 6 bases and J shed 10 bases, with 7 bases lying between them. The CDR3 runs 10 residues. In germline, CDR1 is LNHNV, CDR2 YYDKDF (reference sequence). This CDR3 reads CATRKREQFF. The DNA for the CDR3 is TGTGCCACCAGAAAGCGGGAGCAGTTCTTC.

In regard to this clone: A read error may produce the germline difference seen at one junction end. The chain couples TRBV7-7 to TRBJ2-3; D may be TRBD2 (5 bases). This CDR3 spans 16 amino acids. Germline assignment: CDR1 SSHAT and CDR2 FNYEAQ (reference sequence). This CDR3 is CASSFSRERFPDTQYF. The DNA for the CDR3 is TGTGCTAGCAGCTTTTCTCGGGAAAGGTTTCCAGATACGCAGTATTTT.

This clone was counted only a few times. The rearrangement links TRBV2 to TRBJ2-1, with 11 bases identical to TRBD2. The CDR3 runs to 16 residues. V was pared by 7 bases and J by 3 bases, with 8 bases of the junction left unmatched. The germline gives CDR1 SNHLY, CDR2 FYNNEI. The CDR3: CASIFRLAGYYNEQFF. The CDR3 DNA sequence: TGTGCCAGCATTTTCAGACTAGCGGGGTACTACAATGAGCAGTTCTTC. The whole variable domain, filled in from reference TRBV2 and TRBJ2-1, reads EPEVTQTPSHQVTQMGQEVILRCVPISNHLYFYWYRQILGQKVEFLVSFYNNEISEKSEIFDDQFSVERPDGSNFTLKIRSTKLEDSAMYFCASIFRLAGYYNEQFFGPGTRLTVL.

The chain has TRBV5-1 and TRBJ1-4, with 7 bases lining up with TRBD1. CDR1 and CDR2 (germline): SGHRS, YFSETQ. V shed 4 bases, J shed 8 bases, and the junction held 11 bases outside the gene matches. The CDR3 extends over 15 amino acids. The CDR3 sequence is CASSRATGTEEKLFF. CDR3 DNA sequence: TGCGCCAGCAGCAGAGCAACCGGGACAGAAGAAAAACTGTTTTTT.